Below, one T cell receptor beta chain is given with its context. The germline CDR1 and CDR2 sequences are SGHTA and FQGNSA. The CDR3 loop spans 15 amino acids. The junction had 10 bases not matched to a gene; V was cut back by 5 bases and J by 7 bases. TCRdb's table, derived via immunoSEQ multiplex PCR, lists solely in-frame clones and lacks some. The sample holds around 33,000 clones, 49% seen once. These data belong to a study of cytotoxic CD8 clonotypes in ibrutinib-treated CLL. On the study more broadly: Samples had a mean of approximately 270,000 productive templates and more than 80,000 productive rearrangements.

The V gene is TRBV7-2, the J gene TRBJ1-5; 8 bases line up with TRBD1. Sequences were derived from PBMCs, sampled before ibrutinib treatment. The sequence was collected from a human donor with chronic lymphocytic leukemia. DNA of the CDR3: TGTGCCAGCAGCGCGGGGACAGGTCGTAGCCAGCCCCAGCATTTT. This encodes CASSAGTGRSQPQHF.